The source of this T cell receptor beta chain is a study of shared clonotypes between healthy human individuals. Study as a whole: Donor ages ranged 18 to 49 years: two women, a few men. General study results and limits: Incompleteness in sorted-subset sequencing, despite large depth, was shown by rarefaction. Naive CD4 clonotype sharing across a few donors was about 5%.

Sorted-subset replicate PCR reactions were performed with approximately 200 ng DNA, corresponding to roughly 27,000 T cell genomes. Repertoires were generated with immunoSEQ multiplex PCR, while TCRdb's copy carries only in-frame clones and drops some. The sample has roughly 2 million clones, almost 96% seen once. CDR3 length equals 14 residues. Trimming removed 0 bases at V and 5 bases at J, with 10 bases between. CDR1 and CDR2 from the germline V gene are MNHEY and SMNVEV (reference sequence). In regard to this clone: What it binds is unknown.

The receptor was isolated from a man aged 18 to 30 in good health. The chain uses TRBV27 and TRBJ2-5; D gene unclear. Sequencing input: naive CD4+ T cells sorted from blood. Regarding subset: CD45RA+ positively selected. CDR3 in DNA: TGTGCCAGCAGTTTATCACGAATAGGGGAGACCCAGTACTTC. It encodes CASSLSRIGETQYF.